This record covers a single T cell receptor beta chain. Its antigen remains unknown. These data originate in a study of cytomegalovirus exposure and HLA in healthy donors. As for the study in general: Within an early data release were tens of millions of unique TCRs drawn from HLA-typed donors. Study outcomes and limitations: A later analysis reported that several of the most significant clusters appeared to be linked to common viral pathogens, among them Epstein-Barr virus. An analysis was carried out at a later point. It showed that HLA-associated TCR beta chains were more clonally expanded than equally common non-associated chains.

The trim removed 6 bases at V and 8 bases at J, leaving 11 bases unmatched. From germline, CDR1 is SGHTS and CDR2 YDEGEE. This CDR3 is built from 15 residues. PCR was performed using 60 Vbeta and 13 Jbeta primers. Assay: immunoSEQ multiplex PCR; the TCRdb copy retains only in-frame clones and omits some. In the table there are roughly 73,000 clones, about 81% of which are singletons. The clonotype comes from a woman aged 50 to 60 in good health and CMV-seronegative. V and J are TRBV5-8 and TRBJ2-1, with 10 positions matching TRBD2. What was sequenced was PBMCs. As DNA, the CDR3 is TGTGCCAGCACGACTAGCGGGCCATCAATGTATGAGCAGTTCTTC. It codes for CASTTSGPSMYEQFF.